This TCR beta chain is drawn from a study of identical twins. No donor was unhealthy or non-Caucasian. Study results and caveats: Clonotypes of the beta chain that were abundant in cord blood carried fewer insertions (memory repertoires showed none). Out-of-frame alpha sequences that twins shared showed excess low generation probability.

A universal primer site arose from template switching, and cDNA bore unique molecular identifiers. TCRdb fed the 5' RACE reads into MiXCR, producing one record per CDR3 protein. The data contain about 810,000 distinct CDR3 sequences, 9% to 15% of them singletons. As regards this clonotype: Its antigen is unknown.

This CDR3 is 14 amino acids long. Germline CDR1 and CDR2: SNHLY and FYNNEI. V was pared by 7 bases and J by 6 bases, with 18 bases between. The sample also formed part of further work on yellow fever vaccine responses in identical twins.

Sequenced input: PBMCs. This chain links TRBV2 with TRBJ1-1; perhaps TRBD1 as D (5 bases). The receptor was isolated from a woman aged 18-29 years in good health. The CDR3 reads CASISRGGSAEAFF. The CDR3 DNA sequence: TGTGCCAGCATCTCTCGTGGGGGTTCGGCTGAAGCTTTCTTT.